This T cell receptor beta chain appears in the sequencing data of a study of vaccination effects on CD4 cells after COVID-19 (dated 2022 in TCRdb). With regard to the full study: To identify antigen-specific CD4+ T cell clonotypes by their expansion, the ViraFEST assay first stimulated PBMC with viral peptide pools and then applied TCR sequencing. Three convalescent patients were sampled early (day +14) and late (day +241, +227, +161 respectively) after vaccination. Across the study, the median time from the second dose to post-vaccine sampling was 72 days (range 14 to 241). A few million PBMC per well were cultured with 10 ug/ml peptides in IMDM containing roughly 5% human AB serum, about 10 IU/ml IL-2 and gentamicin. In both COVID-19 convalescent patients and infection-naive vaccine recipients, the study compared SARS-CoV-2 spike-specific CD4+ TCR repertoires from before mRNA vaccination with those from after it. A total of approximately 9 COVID-19 convalescent patients and a few SARS-CoV-2-naive healthy vaccine recipients were included in the full study. Cultures from other donors in the study were sequenced using the Oncomine TCR Beta short-read assay on an Illumina iSeq 100.

The CDR3, cysteine through phenylalanine, is 15 amino acids long. The retained sequence is limited to the CDR3, 45 bases, with the frame set at the first base. V is shortened by 5 bases, J by 4 bases, and the region joining them spans 17 bases. Looking up the germline V gene yields CDR1 SGHDT and CDR2 YYEEEE. The full study reports these points: The study was limited by a small number of convalescent patients, and early post-infection timepoints were lacking. Both infection-induced and vaccine-induced clones contracted markedly at late post-vaccination timepoints, which is consistent with waning T cell responses. In convalescent patients, the post-vaccine spike-reactive repertoire was composed mainly of new vaccine-induced clones that were largely distinct from infection-induced clones.

Comment on this clone: Its antigen is currently not known. No much larger clone exists at a distance of one base, and base qualities are not known.

To prepare the library, the immunoSEQ multiplex PCR assay was applied. DNA from the cultured and isolated CD4+ T cells underwent TCR beta CDR3 sequencing. In the paper's pipeline: Non-productive TCR sequences were removed, reads were trimmed to the CDR3 region, and CDR3s of at least 7 amino acids were retained. The MANAFEST web app was used to identify antigen-specific clonotypes by comparing expansion in peptide wells with expansion in reference cultures. To count as positive, a clone had to show expansion at FDR<0.05 compared with the reference and with all other wells, an odds ratio above 5, and a frequency above 0.1% in two replicate wells. A clonotype was defined as cross-reactive if the clonotype was significantly expanded both in SARS-CoV-2 spike wells and in at least one common cold coronavirus spike condition. Levenshtein distance calculated with the stringdist R package was used to assess CDR3 similarity, and unrooted trees were constructed with ape in R 3.6.1. Imported from immuneACCESS, the table was reduced by TCRdb to in-frame sequences with V and J called. These copies leave out some clones; in studies compared against another copy, an unresolved V gene accounts for under half, and the cause of the remainder is not known. V, J and clone size were drawn from that table, and D and trimming were deduced from the DNA. This sample holds some 31,000 clones; around 74% were observed only once. The ten largest make up under 7.5% of the sample.

After around eleven days of culture, CD4+ T cells were isolated with the EasySep CD4+ T cell isolation kit. Convalescent patients had PCR-confirmed SARS-CoV-2 infection between March and December 2020, before Alpha, Beta and Delta variants emerged in the United States. Participants received two doses of either the BNT162b2 or the mRNA-1273 mRNA SARS-CoV-2 vaccine. Half of the culture medium was replaced with fresh IL-2-containing medium on days 3 and 7. Unless noted otherwise, every peptide stimulation condition was grown in triplicate wells. Using Ficoll-Paque Plus gradient centrifugation, PBMC were separated from whole blood and then either used fresh or cryopreserved at -140C. The QIAamp micro DNA kit was used to extract genomic DNA from the cultured CD4+ T cells.

This TCR derives from a human donor who had a prior SARS-CoV-2 infection. Sequences were derived from CD4+ T cells from PBMCs cultured without peptide, sampled after COVID-19 vaccination. Here the chain combines TRBV5-6 and TRBJ2-3; tentative D gene TRBD2, with 7 bases matching. At the DNA level, the sequence is TGTGCCAGCAGGTGGGGCGGGGGCAATGCAGATACGCAGTATTTT. Its coded protein is CASRWGGGNADTQYF.